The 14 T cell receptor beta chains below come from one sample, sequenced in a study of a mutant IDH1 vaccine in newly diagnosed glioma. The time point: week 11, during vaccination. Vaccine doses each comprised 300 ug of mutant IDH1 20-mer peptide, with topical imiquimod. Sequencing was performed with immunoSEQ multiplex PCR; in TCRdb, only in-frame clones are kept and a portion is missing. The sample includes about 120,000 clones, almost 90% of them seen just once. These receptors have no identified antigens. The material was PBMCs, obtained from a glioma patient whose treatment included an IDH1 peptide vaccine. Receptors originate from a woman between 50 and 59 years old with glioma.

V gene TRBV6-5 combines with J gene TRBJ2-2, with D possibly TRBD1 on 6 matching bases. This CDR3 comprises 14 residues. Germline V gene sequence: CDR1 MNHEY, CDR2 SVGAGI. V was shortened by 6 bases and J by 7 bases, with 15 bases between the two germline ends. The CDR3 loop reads CASSSTARGGELFF. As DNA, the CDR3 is TGTGCCAGCAGCTCGACAGCCAGGGGCGGGGAGCTGTTTTTT.

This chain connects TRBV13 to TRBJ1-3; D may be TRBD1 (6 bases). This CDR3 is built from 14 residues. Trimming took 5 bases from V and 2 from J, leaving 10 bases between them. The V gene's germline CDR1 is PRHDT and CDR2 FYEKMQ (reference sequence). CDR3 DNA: TGTGCCAGCAGCCCAGGACAGACTGGAAACACCATATATTTT. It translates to CASSPGQTGNTIYF.

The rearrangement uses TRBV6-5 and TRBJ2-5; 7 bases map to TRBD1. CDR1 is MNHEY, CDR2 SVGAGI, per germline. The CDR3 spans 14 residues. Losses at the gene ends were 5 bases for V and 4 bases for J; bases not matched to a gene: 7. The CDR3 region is CASSPRQGGETQYF. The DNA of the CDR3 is TGTGCCAGCAGTCCACGACAGGGCGGAGAGACCCAGTACTTC.

CDR3 DNA sequence: TGTGCCTGGAGTAATTCCGGGACAGGGTCCCATGGCTACACCTTC. This sequence encodes CAWSNSGTGSHGYTF. The chain is built from TRBV30 and TRBJ1-2, with 9 bases identical to TRBD1. The CDR3 spans 15 residues. V gave up 2 bases and J gave up 6 bases; unmatched junction bases: 10. Germline V CDR1 and CDR2: GTSNPN, SVGIG (reference sequence).

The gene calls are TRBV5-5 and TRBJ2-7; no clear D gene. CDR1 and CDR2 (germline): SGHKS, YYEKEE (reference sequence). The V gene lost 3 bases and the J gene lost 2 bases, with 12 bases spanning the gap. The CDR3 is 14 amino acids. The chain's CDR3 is CASSWLTVAYEQYF. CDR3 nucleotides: TGTGCCAGCAGCTGGTTAACAGTTGCCTACGAGCAGTACTTC.

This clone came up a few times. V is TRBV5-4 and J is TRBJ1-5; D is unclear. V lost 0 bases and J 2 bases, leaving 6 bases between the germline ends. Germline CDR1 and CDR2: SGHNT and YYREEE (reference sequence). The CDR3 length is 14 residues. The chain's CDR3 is CASSLEGGNQPQHF. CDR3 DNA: TGTGCCAGCAGCTTGGAGGGTGGCAATCAGCCCCAGCATTTT. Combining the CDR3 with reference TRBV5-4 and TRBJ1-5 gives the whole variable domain ETGVTQSPTHLIKTRGQQVTLRCSSQSGHNTVSWYQQALGQGPQFIFQYYREEENGRGNFPPRFSGLQFPNYSSELNVNALELDDSALYLCASSLEGGNQPQHFGDGTRLSIL.

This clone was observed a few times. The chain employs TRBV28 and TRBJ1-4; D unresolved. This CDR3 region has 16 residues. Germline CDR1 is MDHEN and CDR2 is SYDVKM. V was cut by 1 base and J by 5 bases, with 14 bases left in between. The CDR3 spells CASSLLSSRTNEKLFF. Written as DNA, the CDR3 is TGTGCCAGCAGTTTATTATCGTCACGAACGAATGAAAAACTGTTTTTT. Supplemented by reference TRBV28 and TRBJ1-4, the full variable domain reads DVKVTQSSRYLVKRTGEKVFLECVQDMDHENMFWYRQDPGLGLRLIYFSYDVKMKEKGDIPEGYSVSREKKERFSLILESASTNQTSMYLCASSLLSSRTNEKLFFGSGTQLSVL.

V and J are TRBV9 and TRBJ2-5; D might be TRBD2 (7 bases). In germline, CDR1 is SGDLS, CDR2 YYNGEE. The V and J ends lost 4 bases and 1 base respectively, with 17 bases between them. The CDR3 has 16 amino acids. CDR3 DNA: TGTGCCAGCAGCCCCCGACCGGGGGGCATCCAAGAGACCCAGTACTTC. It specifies CASSPRPGGIQETQYF.

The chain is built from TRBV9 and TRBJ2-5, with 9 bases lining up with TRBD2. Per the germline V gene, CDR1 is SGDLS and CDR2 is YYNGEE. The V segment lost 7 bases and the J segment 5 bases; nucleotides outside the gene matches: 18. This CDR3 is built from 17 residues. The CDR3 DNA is TGTGCCAGCTCTCCGAGGGGGGCGGGAGGGCCGCAGGAGACCCAGTACTTC. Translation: CASSPRGAGGPQETQYF.

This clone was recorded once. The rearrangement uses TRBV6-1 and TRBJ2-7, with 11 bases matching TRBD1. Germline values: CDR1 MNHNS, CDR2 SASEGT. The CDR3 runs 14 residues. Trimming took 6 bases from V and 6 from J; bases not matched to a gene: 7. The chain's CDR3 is CASRGDRGFGEQYF. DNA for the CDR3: TGTGCCAGCAGAGGGGACAGGGGGTTTGGCGAGCAGTACTTC.

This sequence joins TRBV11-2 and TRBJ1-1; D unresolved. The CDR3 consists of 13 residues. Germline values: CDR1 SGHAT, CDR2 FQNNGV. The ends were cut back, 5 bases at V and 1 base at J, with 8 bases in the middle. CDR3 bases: TGTGCCAGCAGCCCAGGACCGAACACTGAAGCTTTCTTT. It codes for CASSPGPNTEAFF.

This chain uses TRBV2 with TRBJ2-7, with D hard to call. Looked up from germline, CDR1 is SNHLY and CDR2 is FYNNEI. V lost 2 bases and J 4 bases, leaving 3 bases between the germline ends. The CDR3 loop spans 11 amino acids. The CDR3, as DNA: TGTGCCAGCAGTGAACTTTACGAGCAGTACTTC. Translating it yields CASSELYEQYF.

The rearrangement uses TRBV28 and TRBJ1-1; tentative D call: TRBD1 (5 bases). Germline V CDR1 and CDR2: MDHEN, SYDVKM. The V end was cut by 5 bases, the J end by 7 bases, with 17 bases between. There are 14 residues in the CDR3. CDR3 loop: CASSSAGTQGEAFF. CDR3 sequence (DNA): TGTGCCAGCAGTAGCGCCGGGACCCAGGGTGAAGCTTTCTTT. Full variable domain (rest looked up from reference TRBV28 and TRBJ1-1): DVKVTQSSRYLVKRTGEKVFLECVQDMDHENMFWYRQDPGLGLRLIYFSYDVKMKEKGDIPEGYSVSREKKERFSLILESASTNQTSMYLCASSSAGTQGEAFFGQGTRLTVV.

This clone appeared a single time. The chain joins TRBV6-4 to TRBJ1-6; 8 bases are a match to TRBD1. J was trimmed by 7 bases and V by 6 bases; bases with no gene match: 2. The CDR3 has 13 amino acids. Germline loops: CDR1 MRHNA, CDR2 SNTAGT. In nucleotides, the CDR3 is TGTGCCAGCAGGGACAGGGTGAATTCACCCCTCCACTTT. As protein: CASRDRVNSPLHF.